This T cell receptor beta chain derives from a study of shared clonotypes between healthy human individuals. The CDR3 covers 14 residues. The J segment lost 5 bases and the V segment lost 5 bases, leaving 6 bases of the junction unmatched. Per germline, CDR1 SEHNR and CDR2 FQNEAQ (reference sequence). Per the authors' pipeline: ImmunoSEQ yielded junction-only sequences lacking quality scores, so filtering differed. Clones were sequenced by immunoSEQ multiplex PCR, and TCRdb holds only the in-frame ones, with some missing. V and J calls and clone size come straight from that table; D and trimming were deduced from the DNA. Altogether roughly 2 million clones are present, 90% to 95% being singletons, with the ten largest covering about 0.13%.

Material: naive CD4+ T cells sorted from blood. Subset: CD45RA+ positively selected. V and J are TRBV7-9 and TRBJ2-5; TRBD1 agrees at 9 bases. The sequence came from a man younger than 35 in good health. CDR3 DNA sequence: TGTGCCAGCAGCCGACAGGGGGGCTCGGAGACCCAGTACTTC. Translated, it gives CASSRQGGSETQYF.